This record concerns one T cell receptor (beta chain) sequence. Its antigen is unidentified. The sample is drawn from a study of CD8 T cells in ankylosing spondylitis. Study conclusions and caveats: Reportedly, significant enrichment of disease-linked clones occurred in matched ankylosing spondylitis synovial fluid. Disease-linked clones, CD8+, were relatively rare in peripheral blood. Both synovial fluid and blood in reactive arthritis had previously been reported to carry some motif variants. Among TCR beta sequences, a motif of eight highly homologous variants appeared characteristic of ankylosing spondylitis blood.

With molecular barcodes, quantitative 5'-RACE was used to make the TCR beta libraries. TCRdb recomputed calls from the 5' RACE reads with MiXCR, one row per CDR3 protein. The sample records roughly 700,000 distinct CDR3 sequences, roughly 20% being singletons. The sample was blood, either unsorted or a sorted T cell fraction (not recorded which). This TCR was recovered from a male donor with ankylosing spondylitis.

CDR3: CASNLRTGVTTQFDEQFF. CDR3 bases: TGTGCCAGCAACCTACGGACAGGGGTAACTACACAATTCGATGAGCAGTTCTTC. V and J are TRBV12-3 or TRBV12-4 and TRBJ2-1; TRBD1 matches at 9 bases. The ends lost 7 bases at V and 8 bases at J; junction bases unmatched: 21. The CDR3 length is 18 residues.